This T cell receptor (beta chain) was recorded in a study of blood T cells in healthy people across ages. Study information: Every two T cells gave about one barcoded beta molecule via template switching.

This CDR3 is built from 14 residues. V gave up 3 bases and J gave up 2 bases; unmatched junction bases: 7. Germline-derived CDR1 and CDR2 are DFQATT and SNEGSKA (reference sequence). Primed by a sample-barcoded 5' primer and a J-beta primer mix, a second PCR proceeded for roughly 7 to 11 cycles. The template-switch adaptor, which had 12 random nucleotides, put a tag on each cDNA molecule. TCRdb called the 5' RACE reads again in MiXCR, with one record for every CDR3 protein. The table has roughly 700,000 distinct CDR3 sequences, more than 40% seen once. Study results and caveats: As age increased, TCR beta diversity per million T cells fell in a roughly linear fashion.

Comments on this clonotype: The antigen is undetermined.

Ranging in age from roughly 6 to 90, the donors were healthy Caucasian individuals from Russia. The chain recombines TRBV20-1 with TRBJ2-7, with 7 nucleotides matching TRBD1. The receptor comes from a woman aged 55-70 years in good health. The sample comprised blood. The CDR3 sequence: CSASTGTAAYEQYF. The CDR3 nucleotides are TGCAGTGCTAGTACCGGGACAGCAGCCTACGAGCAGTACTTC.